This T cell receptor (beta chain) was sequenced during a study of blood T cell repertoires in COVID-19 (TCRdb year 2020). The study in broad terms: Collaborator samples came from the United States, Italy and Spain and covered acute and convalescent phases of COVID-19. The repertoires were released in a freely available public database intended as a resource for research on the immune response to SARS-CoV-2. Where available, HLA class I and class II types were taken from metadata supplied by the sample provider and were not determined by assay-based typing. The prospective study material was composed of cDNA or gDNA derived from T cells, B-cell-depleted T cells, or PBMCs. A de-identified subject ID, COVID-19 status, age in years and sex were almost always included in the sample metadata. Subjects who had been exposed to COVID-19, were actively infected with it, or had recovered from it provided the deeply sampled blood TCRbeta repertoires that made up the dataset. The samples were drawn from the first 160 participants of the ongoing ImmuneRACE study and from 1,200 or so subjects provided by 6 global collaborators. The research as a whole found: The quantity of clinical and demographic metadata differed by source and by participant and was supplied without curation.

In the prospective study, participants were roughly 18 to 100 years old, resided in about two dozen geographic areas of the United States, and were enrolled through a virtual design. In the prospective study, cohorts were assigned on the basis of participant-reported clinical history obtained from a screening survey and a study questionnaire. Mobile phlebotomists in the prospective study collected whole blood, serum and a nasopharyngeal or oropharyngeal swab from every participant. Participants in the prospective study had the option to provide additional blood draws and questionnaires over a roughly 2-month period. Before DNA extraction, prospective study blood samples were shipped either frozen or at room temperature. Clipping removes 5 bases from V and 3 bases from J, with 7 as the unmatched junction base count. According to the germline V gene, CDR1 reads SGHTA and CDR2 reads FQGTGA. The CDR3, cysteine through phenylalanine, is 16 amino acids long. The kept DNA is CDR3 alone, 48 bases in frame from the first base.

The immunoSEQ Assay, a bias-controlled multiplex PCR, was used to amplify TCRbeta CDR3 regions from genomic DNA. Per the original workflow: Within the assay, amplification of reference gene primers was used to estimate how many nucleated cells each sample contained. Sequence reads were collapsed and filtered to measure the absolute abundance of every unique TCRbeta CDR3 rearrangement. For each sample, productive Simpson clonality was calculated as the square root of Simpson's diversity index across productive rearrangements. TCRdb provides this immuneACCESS table in a form limited to in-frame rearrangements. Some clones are lacking; in checked studies, under half of them reflect an unresolved V gene, and why the rest are absent is not known. That table furnishes V, J and clone size, whereas the DNA furnished D and trimming. This sample holds around 160,000 clones; 70% to 90% were observed only once. The top ten hold approximately 1.2% of the sample.

Details on this clone: No cognate antigen has been identified for it. Nothing much larger sits one base from this clone, and base qualities are not available.

The chain joins TRBV7-3 to TRBJ2-3, with 11 middle bases fitting TRBD2. The sequenced sample consisted of PBMCs or T cells enriched from blood (not recorded which). The receptor was isolated from a woman in her 30s with acute COVID-19. CDR3 loop: CASSGTSGSMTDTQYF. The nucleotide sequence is given as TGTGCCAGCAGCGGAACTAGCGGGAGTATGACAGATACGCAGTATTTT.